This passage covers 19 T cell receptor beta chains from one sample sequenced in a study of blood T cell repertoires in COVID-19. The assay was immunoSEQ multiplex PCR, and TCRdb's table has in-frame clones only and misses some. This table holds approximately 350,000 clones, roughly nine tenths found once. The sequenced sample was peripheral blood. Receptors were obtained from a woman in her twenties or thirties with COVID-19, enrolled during active disease.

This chain connects TRBV6-1 to TRBJ2-5, with 10 positions matching TRBD1. The V and J ends lost 4 bases and 7 bases, in that order; junction bases with no gene match: 12. The CDR3 spans 16 residues. Germline CDR1 reads MNHNS; CDR2 reads SASEGT. CDR3: CASSGGRDRGLGTQYF. The DNA for the CDR3 is TGTGCCAGCAGTGGAGGTCGGGACAGGGGCTTGGGGACCCAGTACTTC.

The gene calls are TRBV27 and TRBJ1-2; D unclear. CDR1 is MNHEY and CDR2 is SMNVEV in the germline V gene (reference sequence). The CDR3 runs 13 residues. V lost 3 bases, J lost 4 bases, and 9 bases lay in between. The CDR3 here is CASSLGRSYGYTF. The CDR3 nucleotides read TGTGCCAGCAGTTTGGGCAGATCCTATGGCTACACCTTC.

The chain has TRBV2 and TRBJ2-1; the match to TRBD2 covers 14 bases. The germline gives CDR1 SNHLY, CDR2 FYNNEI. With V trimmed by 8 bases and J by 5 bases, 17 bases remained unmatched. There are 19 residues in the CDR3. CDR3 in DNA: TGTGCCAGCGGGGGGCCCGGCCCGGGACTAGCGGGAGACAACAATGAGCAGTTCTTC. Amino acids: CASGGPGPGLAGDNNEQFF.

This chain uses TRBV4-1 with TRBJ2-3, with TRBD2 matching 12 bases. Germline CDR1 and CDR2: MGHRA and YSYEKL. The CDR3 runs to 15 residues. V lost 5 bases and J lost 7; bases outside the gene matches: 7. CDR3 region: CASSGLGLAGNTQYF. The CDR3 DNA follows: TGCGCCAGCAGCGGATTAGGACTAGCGGGAAATACGCAGTATTTT.

This rearrangement joins TRBV14 to TRBJ2-7; 10 bases are a match to TRBD1. In germline, CDR1 is SGHDN, CDR2 FVKESK. J lost 5 bases, V lost 6 bases, and 7 bases had no gene match. There are 14 residues in the CDR3. CDR3 nucleotides: TGTGCCAGCAGTAGGACAGGGGGGTACCACGAGCAGTACTTC. It is translated as CASSRTGGYHEQYF.

The DNA of the CDR3 is TGTGCCAGCAGTCTAGCGGACTCCTACGAGCAGTACTTC. Translation: CASSLADSYEQYF. V is TRBV6-5 and J is TRBJ2-7, with 7 bases identical to TRBD2. Germline trimming cut 5 bases from V and 0 bases from J; bases unmatched to any gene: 1. The CDR3 is made up of 13 amino acids. CDR1 is MNHEY and CDR2 is SVGAGI in the germline V gene.

A single count supports this clone. The V and J genes are TRBV19 and TRBJ1-6; D might be TRBD1 (5 bases). Looked up from germline, CDR1 is LNHDA and CDR2 is SQIVND (reference sequence). V was pared by 3 bases and J by 10 bases, with 19 bases between. The CDR3 contains 16 residues. The CDR3 nucleotides are TGTGCCAGTAGTATCTCAATGGGGCAGGGCGGCTCACCCCTCCACTTT. Amino acids: CASSISMGQGGSPLHF.

The chain is built from TRBV19 and TRBJ2-7, with TRBD1 matching over 8 bases. The V segment lost 1 base and the J segment 4 bases; nucleotides outside the gene matches: 3. CDR3 length: 14 amino acids. Per the germline V gene, CDR1 is LNHDA and CDR2 is SQIVND (reference sequence). The CDR3 spells CASSIAGGEYEQYF. CDR3 bases: TGTGCCAGTAGTATAGCAGGGGGCGAATACGAGCAGTACTTC.

This chain uses TRBV6-2 or TRBV6-3 with TRBJ1-1; 7 bases are shared with TRBD1. V shed 2 bases, J shed 6 bases, and the junction held 9 bases outside the gene matches. Germline values: CDR1 MNHEY, CDR2 SVGEGT. This CDR3 region has 15 residues. CDR3: CASSYRPGGLPEAFF. The CDR3 bases are TGTGCCAGCAGTTACCGGCCAGGGGGTCTTCCTGAAGCTTTCTTT.

The V and J genes are TRBV28 and TRBJ1-2; no firm D call. Trimming cost V 11 bases and J 4 bases, with 20 bases left between them. The CDR3 contains 14 residues. Germline V gives CDR1 MDHEN, CDR2 SYDVKM. CDR3 DNA: TGTGCCGCTACAGAGAATGGGCGCCGCTATGGCTACACCTTC. Encoded protein: CAATENGRRYGYTF.

This clone was recorded many times. The chain is built from TRBV7-9 and TRBJ2-1, with D tentatively TRBD1 (5 bases). V shed 1 base and J shed 7 bases, with 14 bases lying between them. CDR3 size: 15 residues. Germline-derived CDR1 and CDR2 are SEHNR and FQNEAQ (reference sequence). The CDR3 region has the DNA TGTGCCAGCAGCTTAGGAGCCTGGGGCGCAAATGAGCAGTTCTTC. This codes for CASSLGAWGANEQFF.

The rearrangement joins TRBV4-1 to TRBJ2-1; 15 bases match TRBD2. Trimming removed 8 bases from V and 5 bases from J; junction bases left unmatched: 7. CDR1 MGHRA and CDR2 YSYEKL come from the germline V gene. The CDR3 has 16 residues. The CDR3 DNA follows: TGCGCCAGCGGTGGGACTAGCGGGAGGCCAGACAATGAGCAGTTCTTC. Residues: CASGGTSGRPDNEQFF.

The CDR3 here is CASSYSTGGGDTQYF. The CDR3 DNA follows: TGTGCCAGCAGTTACTCGACAGGGGGGGGAGATACGCAGTATTTT. The chain recombines TRBV6-5 with TRBJ2-3, with 9 bases that match TRBD1. V dropped 0 bases and J dropped 5; count of bases not matched to a gene: 3. This CDR3 region has 15 residues. Germline loops: CDR1 MNHEY, CDR2 SVGAGI.

The chain uses TRBV5-1 and TRBJ2-5; the D gene is possibly TRBD2 (5 bases). The CDR3 is 13 residues long. V was pared by 1 base and J by 5 bases, with 9 bases between. Germline V lookup: CDR1 SGHRS, CDR2 YFSETQ. The CDR3 nucleotides are TGCGCCAGCAGCTTGTCGGGGTGGGAGACCCAGTACTTC. The encoded protein is CASSLSGWETQYF. Filled out from reference TRBV5-1 and TRBJ2-5, the complete variable domain reads KAGVTQTPRYLIKTRGQQVTLSCSPISGHRSVSWYQQTPGQGLQFLFEYFSETQRNKGNFPGRFSGRQFSNSRSEMNVSTLELGDSALYLCASSLSGWETQYFGPGTRLLVL.

The chain carries TRBV5-5 and TRBJ2-5; TRBD1 aligns across 8 bases. CDR3 length equals 15 residues. Losses at the gene ends were 2 bases for V and 5 bases for J; bases not matched to a gene: 8. The germline gives CDR1 SGHKS, CDR2 YYEKEE (reference sequence). CDR3 bases: TGTGCCAGCAGCTTTTCAGGGGGCGATTGGGAGACCCAGTACTTC. Translated, it gives CASSFSGGDWETQYF. The full variable domain, rest sourced from reference TRBV5-5 and TRBJ2-5, is DAGVTQSPTHLIKTRGQQVTLRCSPISGHKSVSWYQQVLGQGPQFIFQYYEKEERGRGNFPDRFSARQFPNYSSELNVNALLLGDSALYLCASSFSGGDWETQYFGPGTRLLVL.

On this clone itself: This sample also contains other DNA sequences that code for the same CDR3. The V gene is TRBV5-1, the J gene TRBJ2-5; weak D call: TRBD2 (5 bases). Germline CDR1 SGHRS, CDR2 YFSETQ. This CDR3 is 14 amino acids long. V was clipped by 0 bases and J by 2 bases, with 8 bases between them. The CDR3, as DNA: TGCGCCAGCAGCTTGGGGCTAGCACAAGAGACCCAGTACTTC. Its translation is CASSLGLAQETQYF. Full variable domain (rest looked up from reference TRBV5-1 and TRBJ2-5): KAGVTQTPRYLIKTRGQQVTLSCSPISGHRSVSWYQQTPGQGLQFLFEYFSETQRNKGNFPGRFSGRQFSNSRSEMNVSTLELGDSALYLCASSLGLAQETQYFGPGTRLLVL.

The rearrangement joins TRBV5-4 to TRBJ2-1, with D hard to call. Germline CDR1 is SGHNT and CDR2 is YYREEE (reference sequence). Deletions cut 3 bases from V and 10 bases from J, with 14 bases between. The CDR3 is 13 amino acids. CDR3 loop: CASSSQGVEEQFF. CDR3 in DNA: TGTGCCAGCAGCTCACAAGGAGTAGAGGAGCAGTTCTTC.

V gene TRBV5-1 combines with J gene TRBJ2-3, with 11 bases that match TRBD2. The germline gives CDR1 SGHRS, CDR2 YFSETQ. The CDR3 contains 16 residues. With V trimmed by 2 bases and J by 5 bases, 7 bases remained unmatched. The CDR3 sequence: CASSLLAGVGRDTQYF. The CDR3 nucleotides are TGCGCCAGCAGCTTACTAGCGGGAGTAGGGAGAGATACGCAGTATTTT.

The V gene is TRBV28, the J gene TRBJ1-6, with D tentatively TRBD1 (6 bases). Trimming cost V 5 bases and J 2 bases, with 16 bases left between them. This CDR3 spans 17 amino acids. Per germline, CDR1 MDHEN and CDR2 SYDVKM. CDR3 nucleotides: TGTGCCAGCAGTCCGTTACAGGGTTCGACCTATAATTCACCCCTCCACTTT. Protein sequence: CASSPLQGSTYNSPLHF.